Listed below are T cell receptor beta chains from one sample, sequenced in a study of CD8 T cells in ankylosing spondylitis. TCRdb re-called the 5' RACE reads with MiXCR, one entry per CDR3 protein. The sample shows approximately 300,000 distinct CDR3 sequences, 6.5% to 10% of them seen only once. Sample: blood, either unsorted or a sorted T cell fraction (not recorded which). These receptors were obtained from a male donor with ankylosing spondylitis. Each CDR3 is given with its conserved first and last residue. Each record gives: D gene, J gene, clone size, V gene, CDR3 protein, CDR3 DNA. A D gene is named only where the DNA matches it firmly. Size is stated for part of the rows, as once, few or many counts, or as a class when the clone is expanded.

- TRBJ2-7 - TRBV6-5 CASTSDSYEQYF TGTGCCAGCACCTCGGACAGTTACGAGCAGTACTTC
TRBD2 TRBJ2-3 few TRBV7-6 CASSRGLAGADTQYF TGTGCCAGCAGCCGTGGACTAGCGGGAGCAGATACGCAGTATTTT
TRBD2 TRBJ2-2 - TRBV7-9 CASSLMSGLATGELFF TGTGCCAGCAGCTTAATGTCGGGACTAGCCACCGGGGAGCTGTTTTTT
- TRBJ1-2 few TRBV29-1 CSVEDIFYGYTF TGCAGCGTTGAAGACATCTTTTATGGCTACACCTTC
- TRBJ2-7 few TRBV7-9 CASSPGAESSYEQYF TGTGCCAGCAGCCCCGGCGCGGAGAGCTCCTACGAGCAGTACTTC
- TRBJ1-2 few TRBV29-1 CSVEDELSGANYGYTF TGCAGCGTTGAAGATGAACTCTCGGGTGCTAACTATGGCTACACCTTC
TRBD1 TRBJ2-1 many TRBV5-1 CASSPGTGVGWNEQFF TGCGCCAGCAGCCCAGGGACAGGGGTAGGTTGGAATGAGCAGTTCTTC
- TRBJ2-7 - TRBV2 CASSGFRADEQYF TGTGCCAGCAGTGGCTTCAGGGCGGACGAGCAGTACTTC
- TRBJ2-1 few TRBV6-5 CASSYLGGEQFF TGTGCCAGCAGTTACTTGGGTGGTGAGCAGTTCTTC
TRBD1 TRBJ2-7 - TRBV4-2 CASSQVETGVPYEQYF TGTGCCAGCAGCCAAGTTGAGACAGGGGTCCCCTACGAGCAGTACTTC
- TRBJ2-3 few TRBV29-1 CSVTLGTQSTDTQYF TGCAGCGTCACCCTCGGGACACAAAGCACAGATACGCAGTATTTT